The 25 T cell receptor beta chains below all came from one sample that was sequenced in a study of cytomegalovirus exposure and HLA in healthy donors. PCR used 60 Vbeta primers and 13 Jbeta primers. Repertoires were generated with immunoSEQ multiplex PCR, while TCRdb's copy carries only in-frame clones and drops some. The sample carries around 100,000 clones, approximately 70% recorded once. The sequenced material came from PBMCs. These receptors all stem from a man aged 35 to 55 in good health and CMV-seropositive.

The table lists this clone with a few counts. CDR3: CASSGRRDNEQFF. The CDR3 DNA reads as TGTGCCAGCAGTGGGAGGCGGGACAATGAGCAGTTCTTC. This rearrangement joins TRBV2 to TRBJ2-1; a weak D match, TRBD2 (5 bases). Trimming left V 4 bases short and J 5 bases short, with 9 bases between. Germline lookup yields CDR1 SNHLY and CDR2 FYNNEI. The CDR3 spans 13 residues.

The V gene is TRBV6-6, the J gene TRBJ1-6; no definite D call. CDR1 is MNHNY and CDR2 is SVGAGI in the germline V gene (reference sequence). This CDR3 spans 12 amino acids. Trimming removed 5 bases at V and 8 bases at J, with 7 bases between. The CDR3: CASSAGDSPLHF. The CDR3 bases are TGTGCCAGCAGTGCAGGCGATTCACCCCTCCACTTT.

The chain combines TRBV7-2 with TRBJ2-3; 8 bases agree with TRBD2. V shed 2 bases, J shed 5 bases, and the junction held 6 bases outside the gene matches. CDR3 size: 15 residues. The germline gives CDR1 SGHTA, CDR2 FQGNSA. The CDR3 spells CASSLIGLAGDTQYF. The DNA of the CDR3 is TGTGCCAGCAGCTTAATAGGCCTAGCGGGAGATACGCAGTATTTT.

The chain is built from TRBV19 and TRBJ2-7, with 10 bases matching TRBD1. The CDR3 totals 15 residues. CDR1 and CDR2 (germline): LNHDA, SQIVND (reference sequence). Losses at the gene ends were 5 bases for V and 3 bases for J; bases not matched to a gene: 7. The CDR3 loop is CASSSGTGVLYEQYF. The CDR3 coding sequence is TGTGCCAGTAGTTCGGGGACAGGGGTCCTCTACGAGCAGTACTTC.

The chain uses TRBV28 and TRBJ2-5; tentatively, D is TRBD2 (6 bases). The germline V gene encodes CDR1 MDHEN and CDR2 SYDVKM. The V end lost 8 bases, the J end lost 9 bases, and 25 bases lay between the germline ends. The CDR3 has 15 residues. The CDR3 is CASRFSGTALGAQYF. In DNA, the CDR3 is TGTGCCAGCCGGTTCTCCGGGACTGCCTTAGGGGCCCAGTACTTC.

V usage is TRBV27 and J usage is TRBJ2-7; 7 bases line up with TRBD1. The CDR3 runs to 13 residues. V was pared by 6 bases and J by 2 bases, with 4 bases of the junction left unmatched. Germline V CDR1 and CDR2: MNHEY, SMNVEV (reference sequence). CDR3 sequence (DNA): TGTGCCAGCAGCCGGGACAGTACCTACGAGCAGTACTTC. This codes for CASSRDSTYEQYF.

The chain carries TRBV30 and TRBJ1-1; D call uncertain. This CDR3 spans 14 amino acids. Germline CDR1 and CDR2: GTSNPN and SVGIG (reference sequence). V dropped 4 bases and J dropped 5 bases, with 17 bases sitting between them. Written as DNA, the CDR3 is TGTGCCTGGATTAAATGGGCCAGCGGGACTGAAGCTTTCTTT. Encoded protein: CAWIKWASGTEAFF.

Turning to this clone: A read error may account for a junction end that differs from germline. V and J are TRBV2 and TRBJ1-1; 7 nucleotides agree with TRBD1. The CDR3 has 11 amino acids. Germline-derived CDR1 and CDR2 are SNHLY and FYNNEI. The CDR3 bases are TGTGCCAGCAGCCCCCGGGACAGCTTTTCCTTT. Translation gives CASSPRDSFSF.

The rearrangement uses TRBV9 and TRBJ1-1, with D hard to call. Between the trimmed V and J ends, which lost 0 bases and 7 bases, there was a span of 19 bases. CDR1 SGDLS and CDR2 YYNGEE come from the germline V gene. This CDR3 contains 16 residues. Here the CDR3 DNA reads TGTGCCAGCAGCGTAGAGTCCCGTATCCCGCGCGGTGAAGCTTTCTTT. Translated, it gives CASSVESRIPRGEAFF.

The chain is built from TRBV5-4 and TRBJ2-3, with D possibly matching TRBD1 (5 bases). This CDR3 region has 15 residues. The germline CDR1 and CDR2 sequences are SGHNT and YYREEE (reference sequence). V was clipped by 3 bases and J by 4 bases, with 15 bases between them. The CDR3 sequence: CASSSGNRGADTQYF. DNA for the CDR3: TGTGCCAGCAGCTCTGGTAATAGGGGCGCAGATACGCAGTATTTT. The complete variable domain, with remaining parts taken from reference TRBV5-4 and TRBJ2-3, reads ETGVTQSPTHLIKTRGQQVTLRCSSQSGHNTVSWYQQALGQGPQFIFQYYREEENGRGNFPPRFSGLQFPNYSSELNVNALELDDSALYLCASSSGNRGADTQYFGPGTRLTVL.

This clone was detected once. The V and J genes are TRBV5-4 and TRBJ2-7; TRBD1 aligns across 7 bases. This CDR3 contains 15 residues. Unmatched junction bases numbered 12, after V lost 3 bases and J lost 6 bases. Per the germline V gene, CDR1 is SGHNT and CDR2 is YYREEE (reference sequence). The CDR3 is CASSSQTGMRGEQYF. The CDR3 nucleotides are TGTGCCAGCAGCTCCCAGACAGGGATGAGGGGCGAGCAGTACTTC.

This clone showed up just a few times. This chain uses TRBV6-1 with TRBJ1-1; TRBD1 matches 8 bases. V lost 2 bases to trimming and J lost 10 bases; unmatched junction nucleotides: 6. CDR3 length: 13 residues. CDR1 and CDR2 from the germline V gene are MNHNS and SASEGT. The CDR3 DNA reads as TGTGCCAGCAGTGAAAGTCCAGGGGGCTTAGCTTTCTTT. It specifies CASSESPGGLAFF.

The chain combines TRBV19 with TRBJ1-2, with TRBD1 as a possible D gene (6 bases). Trimming pared 4 bases from V and 4 bases from J, leaving 19 bases between. The CDR3 totals 16 residues. CDR1 and CDR2 from the germline V gene are LNHDA and SQIVND (reference sequence). The CDR3 nucleotides are TGTGCCAGTAGTACCGGGGGGGCAGGACGCTTCTATGGCTACACCTTC. It is translated as CASSTGGAGRFYGYTF.

This clone has more than one count but fewer than ten. The gene calls are TRBV2 and TRBJ1-2; 10 bases map to TRBD1. This CDR3 contains 17 residues. The ends lost 5 bases at V and 4 bases at J; junction bases unmatched: 13. Looked up from germline, CDR1 is SNHLY and CDR2 is FYNNEI. CDR3: CASSPLVRQGAGYGYTF. The DNA for the CDR3 is TGTGCCAGCAGTCCCCTGGTAAGACAGGGGGCAGGCTATGGCTACACCTTC. The complete variable domain, with remaining parts taken from reference TRBV2 and TRBJ1-2, reads EPEVTQTPSHQVTQMGQEVILRCVPISNHLYFYWYRQILGQKVEFLVSFYNNEISEKSEIFDDQFSVERPDGSNFTLKIRSTKLEDSAMYFCASSPLVRQGAGYGYTFGSGTRLTVV.

This clone was found a few times. The rearrangement links TRBV4-2 to TRBJ2-3, with D maybe TRBD1 (5 bases). V was clipped by 0 bases and J by 2 bases, with 9 bases between them. CDR1 and CDR2 (germline): LGHNA, YNFKEQ. This CDR3 region has 15 residues. CDR3 sequence: CASSQEGQTTDTQYF. The DNA of the CDR3 is TGTGCCAGCAGCCAAGAGGGGCAGACCACAGATACGCAGTATTTT.

This sequence joins TRBV7-6 and TRBJ2-1; the match to TRBD2 covers 12 bases. This CDR3 is built from 14 residues. Germline V gene data show CDR1 as SGHVS and CDR2 as FNYEAQ. V shed 6 bases, J shed 7 bases, and the junction held 4 bases outside the gene matches. The CDR3 region is CASSLAGGRNEQFF. The CDR3 coding sequence is TGTGCCAGCAGTCTAGCGGGAGGGCGAAATGAGCAGTTCTTC.

The chain has TRBV13 and TRBJ1-1; tentative D call: TRBD1 (6 bases). The CDR3 loop spans 16 amino acids. V shed 2 bases and J shed 6 bases, with 19 bases lying between them. Germline loops: CDR1 PRHDT, CDR2 FYEKMQ (reference sequence). The CDR3 nucleotides read TGTGCCAGCAGCTTATCTGGTGGGGGGGCGATCCCTGAAGCTTTCTTT. It encodes CASSLSGGGAIPEAFF. The variable domain in full, completed from reference TRBV13 and TRBJ1-1, reads AAGVIQSPRHLIKEKRETATLKCYPIPRHDTVYWYQQGPGQDPQFLISFYEKMQSDKGSIPDRFSAQQFSDYHSELNMSSLELGDSALYFCASSLSGGGAIPEAFFGQGTRLTVV.

This clone appeared once. The chain recombines TRBV7-8 with TRBJ2-7, with TRBD2 matching over 9 bases. J lost 0 bases, V lost 5 bases, and 5 bases had no gene match. Germline V CDR1 and CDR2: SGHVS, FQNEAQ. The CDR3 is made up of 15 amino acids. The CDR3 DNA follows: TGTGCCAGCAGCCCTCTAGCGGGGAGCTCCTACGAGCAGTACTTC. Translating gives CASSPLAGSSYEQYF. Variable domain in full (rest from reference TRBV7-8 and TRBJ2-7): GAGVSQSPRYKVAKRGQDVALRCDPISGHVSLFWYQQALGQGPEFLTYFQNEAQLDKSGLPSDRFFAERPEGSVSTLKIQRTQQEDSAVYLCASSPLAGSSYEQYFGPGTRLTVT.

The chain recombines TRBV6-6 with TRBJ2-3; 8 bases align to TRBD2. The CDR3 sequence is 15 residues long. Germline-derived CDR1 and CDR2 are MNHNY and SVGAGI (reference sequence). V gave up 4 bases and J gave up 1 base; unmatched junction bases: 4. In DNA form, the CDR3 reads TGTGCCAGCAGTTTAGCGGGGAGGGGCACAGATACGCAGTATTTT. Translated, it gives CASSLAGRGTDTQYF.

The J gene is TRBJ2-6, the V gene TRBV9; 9 bases are shared with TRBD1. Germline V gene data show CDR1 as SGDLS and CDR2 as YYNGEE. This CDR3 has 18 residues. V was clipped by 3 bases and J by 2 bases; unmatched bases: 9. CDR3 bases: TGTGCCAGCAGCGCTCGGGGGACAGGGTGGGCTGGGGCCAACGTCCTGACTTTC. Translation: CASSARGTGWAGANVLTF. Drawing the rest from reference TRBV9 and TRBJ2-6, the complete variable domain is DSGVTQTPKHLITATGQRVTLRCSPRSGDLSVYWYQQSLDQGLQFLIQYYNGEERAKGNILERFSAQQFPDLHSELNLSSLELGDSALYFCASSARGTGWAGANVLTFGAGSRLTVL.

The J gene is TRBJ1-4, the V gene TRBV2; 7 bases match TRBD1. The junction had 4 bases not matched to a gene; V was cut back by 6 bases and J by 0 bases. There are 15 residues in the CDR3. The V gene's germline CDR1 is SNHLY and CDR2 FYNNEI. As DNA, the CDR3 is TGTGCCAGCAGAACAGGGGATGCAACTAATGAAAAACTGTTTTTT. Translation: CASRTGDATNEKLFF.

This sequence joins TRBV6-1 and TRBJ2-3, with TRBD2 identical over 9 bases. Germline V gene lookup returns CDR1 MNHNS and CDR2 SASEGT. J was trimmed by 3 bases and V by 1 base; bases with no gene match: 2. This CDR3 has 15 amino acids. Written as DNA, the CDR3 is TGTGCCAGCAGTGAAGGACTAGCGGATACAGATACGCAGTATTTT. Its protein is CASSEGLADTDTQYF.

The gene calls are TRBV5-6 and TRBJ2-7, with 8 bases that match TRBD2. CDR1 is SGHDT, CDR2 YYEEEE, per germline. CDR3 length equals 15 residues. V gave up 0 bases and J gave up 6 bases; unmatched junction bases: 8. CDR3 protein: CASSLGPAGEFEQYF. CDR3 sequence (DNA): TGTGCCAGCAGCTTGGGGCCAGCGGGAGAGTTCGAGCAGTACTTC.

This chain uses TRBV11-2 with TRBJ2-7, with D possibly matching TRBD2 (7 bases). There are 12 residues in the CDR3. Trimming took off 6 bases at V and 5 bases at J, with 11 bases between the two ends. Germline V lookup: CDR1 SGHAT, CDR2 FQNNGV. CDR3 region: CASREGGNEQYF. CDR3 nucleotide sequence: TGTGCCAGCAGAGAGGGGGGGAACGAGCAGTACTTC.

The V call is TRBV10-3, the J call TRBJ1-3; D call uncertain. The V gene's germline CDR1 is ENHRY and CDR2 SYGVKD. The CDR3 runs 13 residues. The CDR3 coding sequence is TGTGTCTCGTCGGGAGGCTCTGGAAACACCATATATTTT. This translates into CVSSGGSGNTIYF.